These 31 T cell receptor beta chains share one sample of origin, sequenced in a study of CD8 T cells in ankylosing spondylitis. Which antigens these TCRs recognize remains unknown. TCRdb reprocessed the 5' RACE reads via MiXCR and lists one record per CDR3 protein. Found here are under 250,000 distinct CDR3 sequences, around 7.9% of them singletons; the top ten hold 12% to 15%. The study's findings and limits: Blood from ankylosing spondylitis patients appeared to carry a characteristic roughly 8-variant TCR beta motif.

Sequences were obtained from blood, either unsorted or a sorted T cell fraction (not recorded which). These receptors originate from a male donor with ankylosing spondylitis.

This clonotype was picked up many times. V gene TRBV29-1 combines with J gene TRBJ1-5, with unresolved D. The germline V gene encodes CDR1 SQVTM and CDR2 ANQGSEA. V dropped 6 bases and J dropped 6 bases, with 15 bases sitting between them. The CDR3 covers 13 residues. The CDR3 DNA follows: TGCAGCGTCCGCTTCGGGGAGCGTCAGCCCCAGCATTTT. Protein product: CSVRFGERQPQHF. The whole variable domain, remainder taken from reference TRBV29-1 and TRBJ1-5, is SAVISQKPSRDICQRGTSLTIQCQVDSQVTMMFWYRQQPGQSLTLIATANQGSEATYESGFVIDKFPISRPNLTFSTLTVSNMSPEDSSIYLCSVRFGERQPQHFGDGTRLSIL.

This clonotype was found once. The rearrangement uses TRBV24-1 and TRBJ2-1, with D maybe TRBD2 (5 bases). V dropped 1 base and J dropped 6 bases, with 6 bases sitting between them. Per germline, CDR1 KGHDR and CDR2 SFDVKD. This CDR3 spans 13 amino acids. CDR3 region: CATSDFTSNEQFF. DNA of the CDR3: TGTGCCACCAGTGATTTTACTAGCAATGAGCAGTTCTTC.

The CDR3 nucleotides read TGCGCCAGCAGCCAAGAGCAATGGACTAGCGGGCCGTCTGGGGCCAACGTCCTGACTTTC. This translates into CASSQEQWTSGPSGANVLTF. The chain couples TRBV4-3 to TRBJ2-6; 11 nucleotides match TRBD2. Germline V lookup: CDR1 LGHNA, CDR2 YSLEER. V shed 0 bases and J 1 base; nucleotides not matched to a gene: 8. The CDR3 spans 20 residues.

This clonotype was counted ten times or more. The chain recombines TRBV7-8 with TRBJ2-2; D gene unclear. The germline V and J ends were trimmed by 0 bases and 1 base, with 6 bases remaining between them. The CDR3 totals 15 residues. Germline CDR1 reads SGHVS; CDR2 reads FQNEAQ. The DNA for the CDR3 is TGTGCCAGCAGCTTAGCACGGTTGAACACCGGGGAGCTGTTTTTT. Protein sequence: CASSLARLNTGELFF.

In this sample, this clonotype turned up many times. The CDR3 DNA is TGCAGCGTTGAAGAAGTCCCGGGACAGAGGAACATTCAGTACTTC. Translated: CSVEEVPGQRNIQYF. This chain connects TRBV29-1 to TRBJ2-4; TRBD1 agrees at 7 bases. CDR1 is SQVTM and CDR2 is ANQGSEA in the germline V gene. This CDR3 contains 15 residues. The V and J ends lost 0 bases and 7 bases, in that order; junction bases with no gene match: 9.

This clonotype was counted only a few times. This chain links TRBV7-9 with TRBJ2-7; D remains unclear. The CDR3 sequence is 16 residues long. V lost 1 base and J lost 0, with 13 bases in between. Germline V gene data show CDR1 as SEHNR and CDR2 as FQNEAQ (reference sequence). This chain's CDR3 is CASSLDVAPSSYEQYF. The DNA for the CDR3 is TGTGCCAGCAGCTTAGACGTGGCCCCGAGCTCCTACGAGCAGTACTTC.

This clonotype was seen only a few times. V gene TRBV6-5 combines with J gene TRBJ1-3, with D possibly matching TRBD1 (5 bases). Trimming removed 4 bases from V and 2 bases from J, with 9 bases in between. The CDR3 covers 14 residues. CDR1 is MNHEY, CDR2 SVGAGI, per germline. As DNA, the CDR3 is TGTGCCAGCAGTTTTCGGGGCCCTGGAAACACCATATATTTT. Protein sequence: CASSFRGPGNTIYF.

This clonotype was seen ten or more times. CDR3 coding DNA: TGTGCCAGCAGCTTCGGTCTTAGCAATCAGCCCCAGCATTTT. Translating it yields CASSFGLSNQPQHF. The rearrangement links TRBV7-2 to TRBJ1-5; D is unresolved. Germline loops: CDR1 SGHTA, CDR2 FQGNSA. The CDR3 spans 14 residues. Between the trimmed V and J ends, which lost 3 bases and 0 bases, there was a span of 6 bases.

This chain joins TRBV6-2 or TRBV6-3 and TRBJ2-7; the D gene could be TRBD1 or TRBD2 (5 bases each). Germline CDR1 reads MNHEY; CDR2 reads SVGEGT. The CDR3 totals 15 residues. V shed 6 bases and J shed 2 bases, with 17 bases lying between them. The CDR3, as DNA: TGTGCCAGCAGCTATGGGAGTGGCAGGGCCTACGAGCAGTACTTC. This sequence encodes CASSYGSGRAYEQYF.

The gene calls are TRBV12-5 and TRBJ1-1; D gene uncertain. The CDR3 totals 14 residues. Germline V gives CDR1 LGHNT, CDR2 FRNRAP. Between the trimmed V and J ends, which lost 5 bases and 4 bases, there was a span of 14 bases. CDR3 nucleotides: TGTGCTAGTGGTCCGGGCGAGGGAGGCACTGAAGCTTTCTTT. Amino acid sequence: CASGPGEGGTEAFF.

This clonotype occurred many times. J is TRBJ1-1 and V is TRBV28; D might be TRBD1 (5 bases). The germline gives CDR1 MDHEN, CDR2 SYDVKM. V gave up 2 bases and J gave up 6 bases, with 7 bases separating them. This CDR3 spans 12 amino acids. The DNA of the CDR3 is TGTGCCAGCAGTTTAGGGGGGGCTGAAGCTTTCTTT. This sequence encodes CASSLGGAEAFF.

The sample holds many counts of this clonotype. The V and J genes are TRBV28 and TRBJ2-7, with 7 nucleotides matching TRBD1. The junction had 3 bases not matched to a gene; V was cut back by 7 bases and J by 0 bases. The germline CDR1 and CDR2 sequences are MDHEN and SYDVKM. The CDR3 is 13 residues long. CDR3 coding DNA: TGTGCCAGCAAACAGGGGCACTCCTACGAGCAGTACTTC. Its protein is CASKQGHSYEQYF.

This chain links TRBV6-6 with TRBJ2-2; D gene ambiguous. Trimming took off 2 bases at V and 6 bases at J, with 10 bases between the two ends. The V gene's germline CDR1 is MNHNY and CDR2 SVGAGI (reference sequence). This CDR3 contains 14 residues. The CDR3 bases are TGTGCCAGCAGTTACCACAGATCAGCCGGGGAGCTGTTTTTT. This gives the protein CASSYHRSAGELFF.

J is TRBJ1-2 and V is TRBV4-2, with 8 bases fitting TRBD1. The CDR3 is 17 residues long. Germline V lookup: CDR1 LGHNA, CDR2 YNFKEQ. V trimming: 1 base; J trimming: 2 bases; junction bases outside the gene matches: 9. The chain's CDR3 is CASSQVDRTGTNYGYTF. The CDR3 DNA reads TGTGCCAGCAGCCAAGTAGACCGGACAGGGACAAACTATGGCTACACCTTC.

The V and J genes are TRBV4-1 and TRBJ1-1, with TRBD1 identical over 7 bases. J lost 1 base, V lost 1 base, and 9 bases had no gene match. The germline gives CDR1 MGHRA, CDR2 YSYEKL. The CDR3 loop spans 17 amino acids. CDR3 region: CASSQGPSGGWNTEAFF. DNA of the CDR3: TGCGCCAGCAGCCAAGGCCCCTCAGGGGGGTGGAACACTGAAGCTTTCTTT.

This clonotype was recorded many times. The chain joins TRBV10-3 to TRBJ2-3, with 9 bases fitting TRBD2. J gave up 4 bases and V 0 bases, and 5 bases lay outside the gene matches. Germline assignment: CDR1 ENHRY and CDR2 SYGVKD. This CDR3 region has 16 residues. CDR3 amino acids: CAISESISGRSDTQYF. The CDR3 DNA sequence: TGTGCCATCAGTGAGTCGATTAGCGGGAGATCAGATACGCAGTATTTT.

V and J are TRBV7-2 and TRBJ2-7; tentatively, D is TRBD1 (6 bases). Germline CDR1 is SGHTA and CDR2 is FQGNSA. The CDR3 is 13 residues long. The V gene lost 1 base and the J gene lost 3 bases, with 7 bases spanning the gap. As DNA, the CDR3 is TGTGCCAGCAGCTTAGGGGACAACTACGAGCAGTACTTC. Translated, it gives CASSLGDNYEQYF.

This clonotype has ten or more counts. The chain has TRBV11-2 and TRBJ1-1, with D possibly matching TRBD1 (6 bases). The CDR3 has 13 residues. Looked up from germline, CDR1 is SGHAT and CDR2 is FQNNGV. The V end was cut by 3 bases, the J end by 5 bases, with 10 bases between. The CDR3 region has the DNA TGTGCCAGCAGCTTTCAGGGGAGGACTGAAGCTTTCTTT. It specifies CASSFQGRTEAFF.

This clonotype was seen many times. V usage is TRBV20-1 and J usage is TRBJ2-5; 14 bases agree with TRBD2. CDR3 size: 16 residues. Per germline, CDR1 DFQATT and CDR2 SNEGSKA (reference sequence). V dropped 6 bases and J dropped 7; count of bases not matched to a gene: 13. This CDR3 reads CSARGTSGRLDGTQYF. CDR3 coding DNA: TGCAGTGCCAGGGGGACTAGCGGGAGATTAGATGGGACCCAGTACTTC.

The chain recombines TRBV6-1 with TRBJ2-1; TRBD1 might be the D (6 bases). V lost 8 bases and J 9 bases, leaving 20 bases between the germline ends. This CDR3 is 14 amino acids long. CDR1 and CDR2 from the germline V gene are MNHNS and SASEGT. The CDR3, as DNA: TGTGCCAGCCCACAGGGTGGGCCCCTCGGTGAGCAGTTCTTC. Encoded protein: CASPQGGPLGEQFF.

This clonotype was recorded at least ten times. The germline gene is not matched at one end of the junction; a read error may be the cause. This chain links TRBV20-1 with TRBJ2-7, with D tentatively TRBD1 or TRBD2 (5 bases each). The CDR3 contains 16 residues. The germline CDR1 and CDR2 sequences are DFQATT and SNEGSKA (reference sequence). The CDR3 is CSAGEGRSGPSYEQYF. The CDR3 nucleotides read TGCAGTGCTGGAGAGGGACGAAGCGGTCCCTCCTACGAGCAGTACTTC.

DNA for the CDR3: TGTGCCAGCAGCTCCGAATTGAGGGCAGGGATGAACACTGAAGCTTTCTTT. This encodes CASSSELRAGMNTEAFF. V is TRBV7-9 and J is TRBJ1-1; tentative D call: TRBD1 (5 bases). Germline values: CDR1 SEHNR, CDR2 FQNEAQ (reference sequence). Between the trimmed V and J ends, which lost 4 bases and 0 bases, there was a span of 18 bases. The CDR3 consists of 17 residues.

Many counts were recorded for this clonotype. CDR3 sequence reads: CASSLFKGIGTEAFF. The CDR3 nucleotides read TGTGCCAGCAGCTTGTTTAAGGGCATAGGGACTGAAGCTTTCTTT. V gene TRBV5-6 combines with J gene TRBJ1-1; D is uncertain. CDR1 SGHDT and CDR2 YYEEEE come from the germline V gene. Trimming pared 1 base from V and 5 bases from J, leaving 15 bases between. This CDR3 has 15 amino acids.

V gene TRBV2 combines with J gene TRBJ2-7; no clear D gene. The CDR3 runs 14 residues. Trimming removed 3 bases from V and 5 bases from J, with 14 bases in between. Germline CDR1 SNHLY, CDR2 FYNNEI. CDR3 nucleotide sequence: TGTGCCAGCAGTGATATCCGAATAAGCGACGAGCAGTACTTC. It encodes CASSDIRISDEQYF. Using reference TRBV2 and TRBJ2-7 for the parts outside the CDR3, the full variable domain is EPEVTQTPSHQVTQMGQEVILRCVPISNHLYFYWYRQILGQKVEFLVSFYNNEISEKSEIFDDQFSVERPDGSNFTLKIRSTKLEDSAMYFCASSDIRISDEQYFGPGTRLTVT.

The V and J genes are TRBV7-9 and TRBJ1-2, with TRBD1 identical over 8 bases. Germline CDR1 is SEHNR and CDR2 is FQNEAQ (reference sequence). CDR3 length: 16 amino acids. The V gene end was trimmed by 4 bases and the J gene end by 0 bases; junction bases not matched to a gene: 7. CDR3 sequence reads: CASSSQGGSANYGYTF. CDR3 DNA sequence: TGTGCCAGCAGCTCACAGGGGGGCAGTGCTAACTATGGCTACACCTTC.

V usage is TRBV7-8 and J usage is TRBJ2-7; TRBD1 aligns across 8 bases. The CDR3 has 14 amino acids. V was pared by 5 bases and J by 5 bases, with 8 bases of the junction left unmatched. Looked up from germline, CDR1 is SGHVS and CDR2 is FQNEAQ. In nucleotides, the CDR3 is TGTGCCAGCAGCCTGAGGACAGGGTATAACGAGCAGTACTTC. The encoded protein is CASSLRTGYNEQYF.

This clonotype was seen a handful of times. The chain recombines TRBV6-1 with TRBJ2-3, with TRBD2 as a possible D gene (6 bases). The CDR3 is 15 amino acids. V was clipped by 5 bases and J by 0 bases, with 12 bases between them. Per germline, CDR1 MNHNS and CDR2 SASEGT. The CDR3 DNA reads TGTGCCAGCAGTCTTCCGGGACTTAGCACAGATACGCAGTATTTT. The encoded protein is CASSLPGLSTDTQYF.

This clonotype was seen a few times. The chain combines TRBV12-3 or TRBV12-4 with TRBJ2-7, with D perhaps being TRBD1 or TRBD2 (6 bases each). The CDR3 is 16 residues long. V lost 5 bases to trimming and J lost 2 bases, with 19 bases between them. The CDR3 protein is CASSPRGQGIAYEQYF. The CDR3, as DNA: TGTGCCAGCAGTCCCCGGGGGCAGGGGATCGCCTACGAGCAGTACTTC.

On this clonotype itself: One base away lies a much larger clone, so this may be a sequencing read error. CDR3 sequence (DNA): TGCGCCAGCAGATTTGGAATAAAGCAGTTCTTC. This gives the protein CASRFGIKQFF. The chain is built from TRBV5-1 and TRBJ2-1; no definite D call. CDR1 is SGHRS, CDR2 YFSETQ, per germline. The CDR3 loop spans 11 amino acids. The V end lost 5 bases, the J end lost 11 bases, and 11 bases lay between the germline ends.

This clonotype was counted a few times. The chain recombines TRBV6-5 with TRBJ2-3, with 10 bases identical to TRBD2. Germline lookup yields CDR1 MNHEY and CDR2 SVGAGI. With V trimmed by 10 bases and J by 0 bases, 13 bases remained unmatched. The CDR3 covers 17 residues. CDR3 nucleotides: TGTGCCACATCAGTTACGGGACTAGCGCCTAGCACAGATACGCAGTATTTT. Residues: CATSVTGLAPSTDTQYF.

This clonotype has at least ten counts. The chain has TRBV7-2 and TRBJ2-3; 7 nucleotides agree with TRBD1. V shed 4 bases, J shed 3 bases, and the junction held 7 bases outside the gene matches. The CDR3 consists of 15 residues. Germline CDR1 and CDR2: SGHTA and FQGNSA. The CDR3 DNA reads as TGTGCCAGCAGCTCCGCAGGGGGTCGGACAGATACGCAGTATTTT. It specifies CASSSAGGRTDTQYF.